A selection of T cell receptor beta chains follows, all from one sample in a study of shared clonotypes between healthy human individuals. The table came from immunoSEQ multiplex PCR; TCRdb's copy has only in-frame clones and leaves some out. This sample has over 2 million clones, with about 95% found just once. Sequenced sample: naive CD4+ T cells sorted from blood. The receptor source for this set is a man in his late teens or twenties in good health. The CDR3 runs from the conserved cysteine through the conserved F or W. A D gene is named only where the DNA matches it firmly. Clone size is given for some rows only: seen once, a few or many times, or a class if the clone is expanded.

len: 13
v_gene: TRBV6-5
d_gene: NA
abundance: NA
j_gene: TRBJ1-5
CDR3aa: CASSYEGGQPQHF
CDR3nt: TGTGCCAGCAGTTATGAGGGGGGTCAGCCCCAGCATTTT

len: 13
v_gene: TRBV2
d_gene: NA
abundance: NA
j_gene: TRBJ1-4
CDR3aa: CASTGGTNEKLFF
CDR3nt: TGTGCCAGCACGGGGGGTACTAATGAAAAACTGTTTTTT

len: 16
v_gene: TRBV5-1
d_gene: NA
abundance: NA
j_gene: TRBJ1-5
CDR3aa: CASSLDAGDSNQPQHF
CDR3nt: TGCGCCAGCAGCTTGGACGCGGGGGATAGCAATCAGCCCCAGCATTTT

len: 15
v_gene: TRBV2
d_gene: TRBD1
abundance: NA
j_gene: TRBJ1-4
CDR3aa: CASTGTGVTNEKLFF
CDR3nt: TGTGCCAGCACCGGGACAGGGGTAACTAATGAAAAACTGTTTTTT

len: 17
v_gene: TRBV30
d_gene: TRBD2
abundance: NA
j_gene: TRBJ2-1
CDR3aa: CAWSVQRTSGGPNEQFF
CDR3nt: TGTGCCTGGAGTGTACAGCGGACTAGCGGGGGTCCAAATGAGCAGTTCTTC

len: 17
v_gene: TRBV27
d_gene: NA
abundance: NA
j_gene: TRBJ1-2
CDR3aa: CASSLSRKGAPVYGYTF
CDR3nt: TGTGCCAGCAGTTTATCGAGAAAGGGAGCCCCCGTCTATGGCTACACCTTC

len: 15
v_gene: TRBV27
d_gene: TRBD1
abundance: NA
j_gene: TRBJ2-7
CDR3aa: CASSRHGTGGYEQYF
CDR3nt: TGTGCCAGCAGTCGACACGGGACAGGGGGGTACGAGCAGTACTTC

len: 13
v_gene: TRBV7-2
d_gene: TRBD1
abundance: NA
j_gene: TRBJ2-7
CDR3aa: CASSRDRAYEQYF
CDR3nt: TGTGCCAGCAGTCGCGACAGGGCCTACGAGCAGTACTTC

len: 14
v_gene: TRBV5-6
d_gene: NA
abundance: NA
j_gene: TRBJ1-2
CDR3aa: CASSGTPANYGYTF
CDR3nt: TGTGCCAGCAGCGGGACACCTGCTAACTATGGCTACACCTTC

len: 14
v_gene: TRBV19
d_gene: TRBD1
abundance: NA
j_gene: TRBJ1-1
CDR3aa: CASSRGTGGFKAFF
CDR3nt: TGTGCCAGTAGTCGCGGGACAGGGGGATTCAAAGCTTTCTTT

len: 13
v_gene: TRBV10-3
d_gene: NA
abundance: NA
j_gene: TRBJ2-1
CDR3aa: CAITLSSYNEQFF
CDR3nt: TGTGCCATCACCCTCAGCTCCTACAATGAGCAGTTCTTC

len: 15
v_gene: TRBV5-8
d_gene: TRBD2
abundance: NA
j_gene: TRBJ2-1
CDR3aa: CASTYSSGSHNEQFF
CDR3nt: TGTGCCAGCACTTACTCCAGCGGGAGTCACAATGAGCAGTTCTTC

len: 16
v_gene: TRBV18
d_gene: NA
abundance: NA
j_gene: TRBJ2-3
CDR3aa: CASSPGLARALDTQYF
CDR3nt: TGTGCCAGCTCACCAGGTCTCGCCAGAGCCCTAGATACGCAGTATTTT

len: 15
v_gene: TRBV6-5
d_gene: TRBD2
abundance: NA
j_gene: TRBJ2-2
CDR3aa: CASSSGLAPGGELFF
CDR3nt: TGTGCCAGCAGTTCGGGACTAGCCCCCGGGGGGGAGCTGTTTTTT

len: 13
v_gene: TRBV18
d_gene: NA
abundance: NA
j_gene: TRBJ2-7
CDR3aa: CASSGVRGYEQYF
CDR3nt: TGTGCCAGCTCAGGCGTACGGGGCTACGAGCAGTACTTC

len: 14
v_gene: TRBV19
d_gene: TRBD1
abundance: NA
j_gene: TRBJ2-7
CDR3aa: CASSTAGGTYEQYF
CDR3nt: TGTGCCAGTAGTACGGCAGGGGGAACCTACGAGCAGTACTTC

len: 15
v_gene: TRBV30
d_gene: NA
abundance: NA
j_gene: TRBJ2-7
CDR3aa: CAWSGVGRSSYEQYF
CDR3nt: TGTGCCTGGAGTGGTGTAGGGCGCAGCTCCTACGAGCAGTACTTC

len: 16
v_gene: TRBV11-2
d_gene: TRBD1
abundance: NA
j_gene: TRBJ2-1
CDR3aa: CASSLRTRDSYNEQFF
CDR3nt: TGTGCCAGCAGCTTACGGACGAGGGACAGCTACAATGAGCAGTTCTTC

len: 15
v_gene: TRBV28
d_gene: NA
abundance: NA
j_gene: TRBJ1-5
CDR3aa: CASSPGRSGNQPQHF
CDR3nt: TGTGCCAGCAGCCCAGGGAGGTCGGGCAATCAGCCCCAGCATTTT

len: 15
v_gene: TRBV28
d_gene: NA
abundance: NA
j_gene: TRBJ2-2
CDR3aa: CASSLEVSNTGELFF
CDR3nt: TGTGCCAGCAGTTTGGAGGTTTCGAACACCGGGGAGCTGTTTTTT

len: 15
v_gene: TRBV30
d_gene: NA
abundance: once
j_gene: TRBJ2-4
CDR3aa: CAWSRKGGSKNIQYF
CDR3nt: TGTGCCTGGAGCAGAAAGGGGGGATCGAAAAACATTCAGTACTTC

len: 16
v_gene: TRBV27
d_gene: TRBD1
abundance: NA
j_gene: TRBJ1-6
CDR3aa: CASSSVQTGGNSPLHF
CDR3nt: TGTGCCAGCAGCTCCGTCCAGACAGGGGGCAATTCACCCCTCCACTTT

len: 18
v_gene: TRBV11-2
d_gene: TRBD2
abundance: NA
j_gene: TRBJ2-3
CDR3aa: CASSLAGLAGGRTDTQYF
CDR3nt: TGTGCCAGCAGCTTAGCGGGACTAGCGGGGGGGCGCACAGATACGCAGTATTTT

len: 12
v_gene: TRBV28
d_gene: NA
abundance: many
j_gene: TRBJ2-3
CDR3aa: CASSLGKDTQYF
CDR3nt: TGTGCCAGCAGTTTAGGGAAAGATACGCAGTATTTT

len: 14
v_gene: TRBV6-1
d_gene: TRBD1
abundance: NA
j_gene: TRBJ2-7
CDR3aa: CASSNRGLTAEQYF
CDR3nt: TGTGCCAGCAGCAACAGGGGATTAACGGCCGAGCAGTACTTC

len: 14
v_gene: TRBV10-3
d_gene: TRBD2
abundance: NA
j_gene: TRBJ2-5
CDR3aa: CAINGGGRGETQYF
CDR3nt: TGTGCCATCAATGGCGGGGGGCGCGGAGAGACCCAGTACTTC

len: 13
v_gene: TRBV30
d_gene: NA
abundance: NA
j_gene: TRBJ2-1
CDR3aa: CAWSPIAVNEQFF
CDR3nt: TGTGCCTGGAGCCCAATTGCGGTCAATGAGCAGTTCTTC

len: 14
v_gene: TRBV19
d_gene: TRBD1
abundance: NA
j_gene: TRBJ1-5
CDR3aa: CATSGTGGPQPQHF
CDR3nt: TGTGCCACCTCCGGGACAGGGGGTCCTCAGCCCCAGCATTTT

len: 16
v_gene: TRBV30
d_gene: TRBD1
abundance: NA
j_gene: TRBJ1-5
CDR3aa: CAWSPSPGTGDQPQHF
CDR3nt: TGTGCCTGGAGTCCTTCTCCCGGGACAGGGGATCAGCCCCAGCATTTT

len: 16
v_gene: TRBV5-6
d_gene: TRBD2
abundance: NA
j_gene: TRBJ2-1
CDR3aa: CASSGAASGPYNEQFF
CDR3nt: TGTGCCAGCAGCGGCGCGGCTAGCGGACCCTACAATGAGCAGTTCTTC

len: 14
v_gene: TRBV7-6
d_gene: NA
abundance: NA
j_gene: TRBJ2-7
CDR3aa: CASSLRTGGYEQYF
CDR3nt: TGTGCCAGCAGCTTGCGGACCGGGGGCTACGAGCAGTACTTC

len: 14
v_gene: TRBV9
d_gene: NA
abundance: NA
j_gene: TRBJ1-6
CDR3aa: CASSVQGVNSPLHF
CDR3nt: TGTGCCAGCAGCGTACAGGGCGTGAATTCACCCCTCCACTTT

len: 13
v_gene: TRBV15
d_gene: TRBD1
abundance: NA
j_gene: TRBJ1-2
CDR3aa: CATSRGQNYGYTF
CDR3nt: TGTGCCACCAGCAGGGGACAGAACTATGGCTACACCTTC

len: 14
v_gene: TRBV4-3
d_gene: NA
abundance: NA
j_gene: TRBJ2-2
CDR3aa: CASSNKGSTGELFF
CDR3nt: TGCGCCAGCAGCAATAAGGGGAGCACCGGGGAGCTGTTTTTT

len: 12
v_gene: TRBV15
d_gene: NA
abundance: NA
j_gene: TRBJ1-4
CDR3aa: CATSRDTLRLFF
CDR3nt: TGTGCCACCAGCAGAGATACACTGCGGCTGTTTTTT

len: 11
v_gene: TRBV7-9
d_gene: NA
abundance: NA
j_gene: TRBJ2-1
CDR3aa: CASSGWNEQFF
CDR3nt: TGTGCCAGCAGTGGGTGGAATGAGCAGTTCTTC

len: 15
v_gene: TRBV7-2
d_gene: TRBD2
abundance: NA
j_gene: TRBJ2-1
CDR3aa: CASSLSGLAANEQFF
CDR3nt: TGTGCCAGCAGCTTAAGCGGACTAGCGGCCAATGAGCAGTTCTTC

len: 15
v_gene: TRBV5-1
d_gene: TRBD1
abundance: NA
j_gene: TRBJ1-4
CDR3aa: CASSGGQGTHEKLFF
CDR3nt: TGCGCCAGCAGCGGGGGACAGGGGACCCATGAAAAACTGTTTTTT

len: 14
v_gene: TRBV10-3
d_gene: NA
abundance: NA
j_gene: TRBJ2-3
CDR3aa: CAISESPGTDTQYF
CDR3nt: TGTGCCATCAGTGAGTCTCCGGGGACAGATACGCAGTATTTT

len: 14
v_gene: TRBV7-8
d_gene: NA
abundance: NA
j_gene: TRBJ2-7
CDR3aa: CASSLPGYSYEQYF
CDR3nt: TGTGCCAGCAGCTTACCGGGGTACTCCTACGAGCAGTACTTC

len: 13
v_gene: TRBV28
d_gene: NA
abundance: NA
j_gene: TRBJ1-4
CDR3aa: CASSPSFNEKLFF
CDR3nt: TGTGCCAGCAGCCCCTCCTTTAATGAAAAACTGTTTTTT

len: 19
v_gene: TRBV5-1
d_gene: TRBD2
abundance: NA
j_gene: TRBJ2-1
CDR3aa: CASSSTGLAEPRGNNEQFF
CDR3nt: TGCGCCAGCAGCTCCACGGGACTAGCGGAGCCCAGGGGTAACAATGAGCAGTTCTTC

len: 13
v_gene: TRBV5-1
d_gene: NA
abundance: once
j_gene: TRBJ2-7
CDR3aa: CASSWEPRFEQYF
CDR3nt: TGCGCCAGCAGCTGGGAGCCGAGGTTCGAGCAGTACTTC

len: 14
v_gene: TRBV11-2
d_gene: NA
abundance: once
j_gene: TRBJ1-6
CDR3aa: CASSLDGGYSPLHF
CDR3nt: TGTGCCAGCAGCTTAGATGGGGGTTATTCACCCCTCCACTTT

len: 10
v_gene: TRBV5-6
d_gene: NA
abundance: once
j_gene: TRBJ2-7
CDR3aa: CASSQLGQDF
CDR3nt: TGTGCCAGCAGCCAATTAGGGCAAGACTTC

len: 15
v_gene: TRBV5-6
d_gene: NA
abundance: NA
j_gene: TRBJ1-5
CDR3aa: CASSLAGQLKWPQHF
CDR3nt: TGTGCCAGCAGCTTAGCAGGACAGTTAAAGTGGCCCCAGCATTTT

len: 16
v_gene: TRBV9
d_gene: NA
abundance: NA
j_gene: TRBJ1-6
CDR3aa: CASSVGLHSYNSPLHF
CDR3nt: TGTGCCAGCAGCGTAGGACTGCACTCCTATAATTCACCCCTCCACTTT

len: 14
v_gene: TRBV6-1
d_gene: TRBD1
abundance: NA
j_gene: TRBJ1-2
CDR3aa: CASSRQGSNYGYTF
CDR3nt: TGTGCCAGCAGTAGACAGGGGTCTAACTATGGCTACACCTTC

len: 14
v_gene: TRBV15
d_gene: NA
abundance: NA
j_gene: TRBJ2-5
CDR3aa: CATSRDLGRETQYF
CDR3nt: TGTGCCACCAGCAGAGATCTGGGGCGAGAGACCCAGTACTTC

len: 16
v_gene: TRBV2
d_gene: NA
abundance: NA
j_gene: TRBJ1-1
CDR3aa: CASKGGAGPMNTEAFF
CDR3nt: TGTGCCAGCAAGGGTGGGGCAGGTCCTATGAACACTGAAGCTTTCTTT

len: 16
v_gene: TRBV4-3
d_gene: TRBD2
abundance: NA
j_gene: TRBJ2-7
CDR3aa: CASSQDEAGGAYEQYF
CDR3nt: TGCGCCAGCAGCCAAGATGAGGCGGGAGGTGCCTACGAGCAGTACTTC

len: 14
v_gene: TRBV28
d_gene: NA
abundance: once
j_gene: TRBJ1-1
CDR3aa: CASSLRRSNTEAFF
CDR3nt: TGTGCCAGCAGTTTACGGAGGTCGAACACTGAAGCTTTCTTT

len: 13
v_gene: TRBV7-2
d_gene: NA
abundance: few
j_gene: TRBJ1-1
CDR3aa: CASSSTGNTEAFF
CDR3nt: TGTGCCAGCAGCTCGACAGGGAACACTGAAGCTTTCTTT